This T cell receptor beta chain derives from a study of T-cell memory formation after mild COVID-19. Points from the study as a whole: There were some responding clones in pre-infection memory, which suggested that cross-reactive memory had joined. Clones that shrank (day 15 to 85) were balanced CD4/CD8, whereas later expanders leaned CD4+.

This CDR3 region has 16 residues. The germline V and J ends were trimmed by 4 bases and 4 bases, with 18 bases remaining between them. The germline V gene has CDR1 MNHEY and CDR2 SVGEGT. TCRdb called the 5' RACE reads again in MiXCR, with one record for every CDR3 protein. This table has around 300,000 distinct CDR3 sequences, roughly 15% appearing once. Only a few counts were recorded for this clonotype. No antigen is known for it. This TCR was recovered from a man aged 18 to 30 who had mild COVID-19 (a few samples of this study predate the infection). Cell type and time point are not known. The V and J genes are TRBV6-2 or TRBV6-3 and TRBJ2-3, with D perhaps TRBD2 (5 bases). The sequencing input was PBMCs or a T cell subset sorted from them (not recorded which). CDR3 in DNA: TGTGCCAGCAGTTCAAGAGGTCTGGAGGTCCCAGATACGCAGTATTTT. Protein: CASSSRGLEVPDTQYF.